The 15 T cell receptor beta chains listed next were all sequenced from one sample in a study of PD-1 blockade in classical Hodgkin lymphoma. Assay used: immunoSEQ multiplex PCR; TCRdb lists only in-frame clones, some missing. The sample has roughly 5,600 clones; about 79% are singletons. Each patient's relapse followed autologous stem cell transplantation, and brentuximab vedotin exposure varied. Applied to thawed PBMCs, magnetic negative selection was the method used to isolate CD8+ T cells. The material sequenced was CD8+ T cells from blood, taken at baseline. These receptors were taken from a human donor with classical Hodgkin lymphoma.

The chain couples TRBV6-6 to TRBJ1-2; 10 bases are shared with TRBD1. V lost 5 bases, J lost 1 base, and 7 bases stayed unmatched. CDR3 length: 16 residues. The germline V gene has CDR1 MNHNY and CDR2 SVGAGI (reference sequence). CDR3 sequence (DNA): TGTGCCAGCAGTACACCCGGGACAGGGGTTAACTATGGCTACACCTTC. Amino acid sequence: CASSTPGTGVNYGYTF.

The V gene is TRBV4-1, the J gene TRBJ2-7, with unresolved D. The CDR3 runs to 13 residues. Germline CDR1 and CDR2: MGHRA and YSYEKL. V was pared by 0 bases and J by 3 bases, with 6 bases between. The chain's CDR3 is CASSQETHYEQYF. The CDR3 region has the DNA TGCGCCAGCAGCCAAGAAACGCACTACGAGCAGTACTTC.

The genes are TRBV6-7 and TRBJ1-2; D not certain. TRBV6-7 is given ORF status, its function remaining uncertain. CDR3 length equals 13 residues. The V and J ends lost 5 bases and 2 bases respectively, with 9 bases between them. The CDR3 coding sequence is TGTGCCAGCAGTGAACCCGGGAACTATGGCTACACCTTC. Translation gives CASSEPGNYGYTF.

This clone has a handful of counts. The rearrangement links TRBV21-1 to TRBJ2-7; no DNA check was done on the table's D call, TRBD2. TRBV21-1 is termed a pseudogene. This CDR3 contains 15 residues. CDR3 in amino acids: CASSTPWPGGGEQYF. For the CDR3, the DNA is TGTGCCAGCAGCACTCCCTGGCCCGGGGGGGGCGAGCAGTACTTC.

The rearrangement uses TRBV28 and TRBJ1-3; D remains ambiguous. CDR1 is MDHEN, CDR2 SYDVKM, per germline. The CDR3 runs to 14 residues. Trimming pared 4 bases from V and 1 base from J, leaving 8 bases between. This chain's CDR3 is CASSSEVSGNTIYF. The DNA of the CDR3 is TGTGCCAGCAGTTCGGAGGTATCTGGAAACACCATATATTTT.

The CDR3 DNA sequence: TGCGCCAGCAGCCAAGATCGGGGGACTTCCTACAATGAGCAGTTCTTC. The encoded protein is CASSQDRGTSYNEQFF. This rearrangement joins TRBV4-3 to TRBJ2-1; D is perhaps TRBD2 (6 bases). Germline-derived CDR1 and CDR2 are LGHNA and YSLEER. Between the trimmed V and J ends, which lost 0 bases and 1 base, there was a span of 10 bases. The CDR3 is made up of 16 amino acids.

The chain employs TRBV19 and TRBJ1-1; D might be TRBD1 (5 bases). Trimming shortened V by 3 bases and J by 4 bases, and 12 bases separated the two germline ends. Germline CDR1 and CDR2: LNHDA and SQIVND (reference sequence). This CDR3 comprises 14 residues. The CDR3 sequence: CASSIHRGPTEAFF. Here the CDR3 DNA reads TGTGCCAGTAGTATCCACCGGGGACCCACTGAAGCTTTCTTT.

This clone occurred once. The CDR3 nucleotides read TGTGCCAGCAGCCCATTGGGGGGCATCCGGGACTACTTCACAGATACGCAGTATTTT. Translated, it gives CASSPLGGIRDYFTDTQYF. The chain combines TRBV28 with TRBJ2-3; tentative D call: TRBD2 (7 bases). Trimming pared 6 bases from V and 2 bases from J, leaving 27 bases between. CDR1 and CDR2 (germline): MDHEN, SYDVKM. The CDR3 is 19 residues long.

V usage is TRBV11-2 and J usage is TRBJ2-5; TRBD1 matches at 8 bases. Losses at the gene ends were 2 bases for V and 2 bases for J; bases not matched to a gene: 7. CDR3 size: 16 residues. The germline gives CDR1 SGHAT, CDR2 FQNNGV. As DNA, the CDR3 is TGTGCCAGCAGCTTAAGGCGGGACAGGTCTCAAGAGACCCAGTACTTC. Its translation: CASSLRRDRSQETQYF.

A few counts support this clone. The chain is built from TRBV7-8 and TRBJ2-1, with D tentatively TRBD2 (6 bases). Germline assignment: CDR1 SGHVS and CDR2 FQNEAQ. V was pared by 1 base and J by 0 bases, with 13 bases between. The CDR3 runs 17 residues. DNA for the CDR3: TGTGCCAGCAGCTTAGTTGGGGGGATGGGCTCCTACAATGAGCAGTTCTTC. It specifies CASSLVGGMGSYNEQFF.

This chain joins TRBV6-1 and TRBJ2-3; D possibly matches TRBD1 or TRBD2 (5 bases each). From germline, CDR1 is MNHNS and CDR2 SASEGT. Trimming shortened V by 1 base and J by 6 bases, and 11 bases separated the two germline ends. The CDR3 spans 14 residues. The CDR3 sequence is CASSEGDGPDTQYF. The CDR3 bases are TGTGCCAGCAGTGAAGGGGACGGCCCGGATACGCAGTATTTT.

The V call is TRBV11-2, the J call TRBJ1-2; D is unclear. The V and J ends lost 1 base and 7 bases respectively, with 10 bases between them. The CDR3 is 13 residues long. The V gene's germline CDR1 is SGHAT and CDR2 FQNNGV. The CDR3 nucleotides are TGTGCCAGCAGCTTAGGGGAGGCTTTTGGCTACACCTTC. This codes for CASSLGEAFGYTF. The entire variable domain, with the rest obtained from reference TRBV11-2 and TRBJ1-2, is as follows: EAGVAQSPRYKIIEKRQSVAFWCNPISGHATLYWYQQILGQGPKLLIQFQNNGVVDDSQLPKDRFSAERLKGVDSTLKIQPAKLEDSAVYLCASSLGEAFGYTFGSGTRLTVV.

The V call is TRBV7-2, the J call TRBJ2-7; D ambiguous. This CDR3 comprises 11 residues. The V end lost 3 bases, the J end lost 6 bases, and 6 bases lay between the germline ends. The germline V gene encodes CDR1 SGHTA and CDR2 FQGNSA. The CDR3: CASSFGPEQYF. As DNA, the CDR3 is TGTGCCAGCAGCTTCGGGCCCGAGCAGTACTTC. The complete variable domain, with remaining parts taken from reference TRBV7-2 and TRBJ2-7, reads GAGVSQSPSNKVTEKGKDVELRCDPISGHTALYWYRQSLGQGLEFLIYFQGNSAPDKSGLPSDRFSAERTGGSVSTLTIQRTQQEDSAVYLCASSFGPEQYFGPGTRLTVT.

The chain combines TRBV25-1 with TRBJ1-4, with D unclear. The CDR3 runs 15 residues. CDR1 and CDR2 from the germline V gene are MGHDK and SYGVNS. V was shortened by 3 bases and J by 0 bases, with 8 bases between the two germline ends. Here the CDR3 DNA reads TGTGCCAGCAGTGACTCCGGGACAACTAATGAAAAACTGTTTTTT. Protein product: CASSDSGTTNEKLFF.

The gene calls are TRBV11-2 and TRBJ2-7, with 7 positions matching TRBD1. This CDR3 spans 14 amino acids. V lost 6 bases and J lost 5; bases outside the gene matches: 10. The germline V gene has CDR1 SGHAT and CDR2 FQNNGV. DNA of the CDR3: TGTGCCAGCAGGACAATACAGGGGTCCAACGAGCAGTACTTC. It codes for CASRTIQGSNEQYF.